This TCR beta chain was identified during a study of STAT5B mutations in CD4+ large granular lymphocyte leukemia. Whole-study results and caveats: Patient CD4-sorted repertoires stayed more clonal than healthy ones after leukemic-clone removal.

J was trimmed by 1 base and V by 3 bases; bases with no gene match: 8. The CDR3 length is 18 residues. The germline CDR1 and CDR2 sequences are SGDLS and YYNGEE. Under the authors' procedure: A productive frequency of 2.59 x 10-5 was the lowest detectable. Assay used: immunoSEQ multiplex PCR; TCRdb lists only in-frame clones, some missing. The V and J calls and the clone size are those of that table, but D and trimming were determined from the DNA. The sample includes about 50,000 clones, about 80% of them seen just once. This clone was seen a single time. Its target is not known. Source material: CD4+ T cells from blood buffy coats. This clonotype was sampled from a human donor in good health. The rearrangement links TRBV9 to TRBJ2-2; 11 bases line up with TRBD2. The CDR3 reads CASSAGGTSGQNTGELFF. CDR3 nucleotide sequence: TGTGCCAGCAGCGCGGGGGGGACTAGCGGACAGAACACCGGGGAGCTGTTTTTT.